This T cell receptor (beta chain) was captured by sequencing in a study of vaccination and CD4 T cells after COVID-19 (dated by TCRdb to between 2021 and 2022). Background for the entire study: SARS-CoV-2 positivity had been established in the convalescent patients by nasal swab PCR, and mild disease was recorded in several of these patients and severe disease in one. Participants received two doses of either the Pfizer-BioNTech BNT162b2 vaccine (n=8) or the Moderna mRNA-1273 vaccine (n=2). The convalescent cohort comprised six males and four females, including two Hispanic individuals, seven Caucasians, two Asians and one multiracial person. Control cultures used a CEFX viral epitope pool as positive control, an HIV-1 Nef peptide pool as negative control, or no peptide. In roughly eleven COVID-19 convalescent patients and 4 infection-naive healthy vaccine recipients, the spike-specific CD4+ TCR repertoire before mRNA vaccination was compared with the repertoire after mRNA vaccination. Post-vaccine blood samples were obtained a median of around 67 days after the second vaccine dose, with a range of roughly 13 to 250 days. The cultures were stimulated with overlapping spike peptide pools from SARS-CoV-2 and from the common cold coronaviruses HCoV-NL63, HCoV-OC43 and HCoV-229E. Post-COVID blood samples were collected from convalescent patients a median of approximately 93 days after diagnosis, with a range of about 35 to 161 days. Paper-wide results and their limitations: Among convalescent patients, a median about 86% of the SARS-CoV-2-reactive clones seen after vaccination appeared only after vaccination, which suggests priming specific to the vaccine. Of the vaccine-specific clones found in convalescent patients, nearly all (304 of 307) were mono-reactive for SARS-CoV-2 spike instead of being cross-reactive with common cold coronaviruses. An increase in the median number of SARS-CoV-2-reactive clonotypes from approximately 23 after infection to approximately 41 after vaccination was observed, but the change was not found to be significant. The number of convalescent patients in the study was relatively small, and the study did not examine early timepoints following natural infection.

As concerns this clonotype: Its antigen is unknown. Per-nucleotide qualities are absent, and no much larger clonotype sits a single base away.

The treatment or condition label here, explained by the study, means: roughly ten-day PBMC culture with coronavirus spike peptide pools or control peptides (ViraFEST assay). To expand antigen-specific T cells with peptide pools and then pick out the expanded clonotypes through TCR sequencing, the study relied on the ViraFEST assay. The convalescent patients' positive SARS-CoV-2 PCR tests were from March to December 2020, which was before the Alpha, Beta and Delta variants emerged in the United States. Each well held some 2 million PBMCs cultured in IMDM containing approximately 5% human AB serum and around 9.2 IU/ml IL-2, with about 10 ug/ml peptide pools added. On days 3 and 7, half of the culture medium was replaced with fresh IL-2-containing medium. After approximately eleven days of culture, CD4+ T cells were isolated by negative selection using the EasySep CD4+ T cell isolation kit. Ficoll-Paque Plus gradient centrifugation was used to isolate PBMCs from whole blood, and the isolated PBMCs were then either used fresh or cryopreserved at -140C. In general, triplicate wells were set up for every culture condition.

The library came from PCR. DNA from cultured CD4+ T cells underwent TCR sequencing with the Oncomine TCR Beta short-read assay at the Johns Hopkins FTIC core. The QIAamp micro DNA kit was used to extract genomic DNA from the cultured CD4+ T cells. The Oncomine TCR Beta libraries from cultured CD4+ T cells were pooled using unique dual indexes and then sequenced on an Illumina iSeq 100. In the source study's methods: Non-productive sequences were removed, and CDR3s that did not start with C, did not end with F or W, or were shorter than 7 amino acids were discarded. Antigen-specific clonotypes were identified with the MANAFEST web application by comparing peptide-stimulated wells with reference and other culture wells. To be called positive, a clone needed an FDR below 0.05, an odds ratio above 5, and a productive frequency above 0.1% in at least two of three replicate wells. A clonotype counted as cross-reactive if it showed significant expansion both in the SARS-CoV-2 spike wells and in at least one common cold coronavirus spike condition. CDR3 homology was assessed with Levenshtein distances (stringdist) and unrooted phylogenetic trees (ape) in R version 3.6.1. TCRdb reworked the public reads: Q25 trimming with fastp, MiXCR clone assembly, productive beta chains retained. Rows matching on CDR3 protein sequence are summarized as one entry with the most common DNA and genes. The V and J calls here are based on TCRdb, not the publication. For this sample the table gives fewer than 20,000 distinct CDR3 sequences, of which around 60% were detected only once. The ten most abundant clones make up more than 8% of the sample.

From V the trimming removes 5 bases and from J it removes 7 bases, while the gene matches leave 16 bases of the junction unaccounted for. The CDR3 runs 16 residues from the cysteine to the phenylalanine. Only the CDR3 portion is preserved as DNA: 48 bases, with reading frame beginning at the first base. CDR1 and CDR2 (SGHNT, YENEEA) derive from the germline V gene. Sequenced sample: CD4+ T cells from blood, cultured in vitro. The clonotype was recovered from a human donor who had recovered from COVID-19. The rearranged segments are TRBV11-3 and TRBJ2-5, and 7 junction bases match TRBD2. The CDR3 is CASSPAQRDLGGTQYF. The bases are TGTGCCAGCAGCCCCGCCCAGCGGGACTTAGGAGGGACCCAGTACTTC.